These 23 T cell receptor beta chains share one sample of origin, sequenced in a study of blood T cell repertoires in COVID-19 (dated by TCRdb to 2018 to 2021). The library was prepared using the immunoSEQ multiplex PCR assay. This is the immuneACCESS table as TCRdb keeps it, with only in-frame sequences that have V and J called. A part of the clones is gone; compared with another copy, unresolved V genes explain less than half, and the rest is unexplained. The sample contains 150,000 to 200,000 clones, about four fifths of them found a single time. About 6.5% of the sample is in the top ten clones. Sequencing was performed on peripheral blood. These receptors were collected from a man aged 65 to 79 with active or convalescent COVID-19.

This chain uses TRBV27 with TRBJ1-1; D uncertain. The CDR3 sequence is 14 residues long. The germline CDR1 and CDR2 sequences are MNHEY and SMNVEV (reference sequence). V lost 3 bases, J lost 1 base, and 9 bases lay in between. The CDR3 region is CASSFDGENTEAFF. The CDR3 nucleotides read TGTGCCAGCAGTTTCGACGGGGAGAACACTGAAGCTTTCTTT.

The gene calls are TRBV14 and TRBJ2-1; 16 bases line up with TRBD2. Per the germline V gene, CDR1 is SGHDN and CDR2 is FVKESK. Losses at the gene ends were 1 base for V and 3 bases for J; bases not matched to a gene: 9. The CDR3 consists of 20 residues. The CDR3 nucleotides read TGTGCCAGCAGCCAAGGGTACGGGACTAGCGGGGGGGCTCACTACAATGAGCAGTTCTTC. It codes for CASSQGYGTSGGAHYNEQFF.

This clone was detected a few times. The chain is built from TRBV20-1 and TRBJ1-1; D ambiguous. This CDR3 is built from 15 residues. Trimming took off 3 bases at V and 1 base at J, with 15 bases between the two ends. CDR1 and CDR2 (germline): DFQATT, SNEGSKA (reference sequence). For the CDR3, the DNA is TGCAGTGCTAGTGGTCTTGCGGGCCCGAACACTGAAGCTTTCTTT. Translating it yields CSASGLAGPNTEAFF.

The CDR3 reads CASSSGQGNSNYGYTF. The CDR3 nucleotides are TGTGCCAGCAGCTCCGGACAGGGCAATTCTAACTATGGCTACACCTTC. This chain joins TRBV3-1 (or the pseudogene TRBV3-2) and TRBJ1-2, with TRBD1 matching over 8 bases. With V trimmed by 5 bases and J by 0 bases, 8 bases remained unmatched. The CDR3 spans 16 residues. Germline CDR1 and CDR2: LGHDT and YNNKEL (reference sequence).

This clone was seen a single time. This sequence joins TRBV19 and TRBJ2-7; 9 nucleotides match TRBD1. CDR1 LNHDA and CDR2 SQIVND come from the germline V gene (reference sequence). The CDR3 extends over 14 amino acids. Trimming took 6 bases from V and 4 from J; bases not matched to a gene: 7. The CDR3 reads CASSPTGGGYEQYF. The DNA of the CDR3 is TGTGCCAGTAGCCCGACAGGGGGGGGATACGAGCAGTACTTC.

The genes are TRBV10-2 and TRBJ2-7, with 7 nucleotides matching TRBD1. Looked up from germline, CDR1 is WSHSY and CDR2 is SAAADI. CDR3 size: 13 residues. The V segment lost 6 bases and the J segment 3 bases; nucleotides outside the gene matches: 5. The CDR3 is CASSVGTDYEQYF. CDR3 nucleotides: TGCGCCAGCAGCGTCGGGACAGACTACGAGCAGTACTTC.

This sequence joins TRBV10-3 and TRBJ2-3; 8 nucleotides align to TRBD1. This CDR3 contains 15 residues. Germline-derived CDR1 and CDR2 are ENHRY and SYGVKD. Unmatched junction bases numbered 5, after V lost 6 bases and J lost 0 bases. This chain's CDR3 is CAIRPRGPSTDTQYF. DNA for the CDR3: TGTGCCATCAGGCCCAGGGGGCCCAGCACAGATACGCAGTATTTT.

V gene TRBV7-6 combines with J gene TRBJ1-1, with D maybe TRBD1 (6 bases). The V gene's germline CDR1 is SGHVS and CDR2 FNYEAQ. The CDR3 contains 15 residues. Between the trimmed V and J ends, which lost 5 bases and 3 bases, there was a span of 16 bases. CDR3 nucleotides: TGTGCCAGCAGCCGCCGTGTGGGGGCTGACACTGAAGCTTTCTTT. It translates to CASSRRVGADTEAFF.

This clone was found once. V usage is TRBV7-8 and J usage is TRBJ2-2; 8 positions agree with TRBD1. V was pared by 5 bases and J by 0 bases, with 2 bases of the junction left unmatched. The CDR3 consists of 15 residues. Germline lookup yields CDR1 SGHVS and CDR2 FQNEAQ. The CDR3 loop reads CASSVGQANTGELFF. The CDR3 bases are TGTGCCAGCAGCGTGGGACAGGCGAACACCGGGGAGCTGTTTTTT.

The genes are TRBV15 and TRBJ1-3, with no clear D. From germline, CDR1 is LNHNV and CDR2 YYDKDF (reference sequence). This CDR3 spans 16 amino acids. V was pared by 0 bases and J by 0 bases, with 9 bases between. Here the CDR3 DNA reads TGTGCCACCAGCAGAGATCTGGGGAGCTCTGGAAACACCATATATTTT. Residues: CATSRDLGSSGNTIYF.

V and J are TRBV6-4 and TRBJ2-3, with 7 bases identical to TRBD2. The trim removed 5 bases at V and 4 bases at J, leaving 6 bases unmatched. CDR1 is MRHNA, CDR2 SNTAGT, per germline. The CDR3 contains 14 residues. CDR3 bases: TGTGCCAGCAGTATCACTAGCGAATCAGATACGCAGTATTTT. The encoded protein is CASSITSESDTQYF.

V is TRBV30 and J is TRBJ2-3, with D hard to call. With 1 base removed from V and 2 bases from J, the gap between germline ends came to 7 bases. Germline-derived CDR1 and CDR2 are GTSNPN and SVGIG (reference sequence). CDR3 size: 13 residues. Written as DNA, the CDR3 is TGTGCCTGGAGTGGAGGTACCACAGATACGCAGTATTTT. It codes for CAWSGGTTDTQYF.

This chain links TRBV5-4 with TRBJ2-3; 11 positions match TRBD1. CDR1 and CDR2 (germline): SGHNT, YYREEE (reference sequence). This CDR3 has 14 amino acids. With 5 bases clipped from V and 5 bases from J, the junction kept 4 bases outside the gene matches. The CDR3 DNA reads as TGTGCCAGCAGTTCGGGACAGGGGGTAGATACGCAGTATTTT. Translated, it gives CASSSGQGVDTQYF.

The genes are TRBV7-2 and TRBJ1-1; weak D call: TRBD1 (6 bases). Germline CDR1 is SGHTA and CDR2 is FQGNSA. V lost 5 bases and J 2 bases, leaving 9 bases between the germline ends. The CDR3 contains 13 residues. The CDR3 DNA reads TGTGCCAGCAGCCAGGGGCCAAACACTGAAGCTTTCTTT. It translates to CASSQGPNTEAFF.

This chain joins TRBV9 and TRBJ2-7; TRBD2 aligns across 12 bases. The CDR3 spans 16 residues. Germline-derived CDR1 and CDR2 are SGDLS and YYNGEE. V shed 3 bases, J shed 6 bases, and the junction held 10 bases outside the gene matches. The CDR3 region has the DNA TGTGCCAGCAGCGCGCAGACTAGCGGGGGTCTTTCCGAGCAGTACTTC. Its protein is CASSAQTSGGLSEQYF.

The CDR3, as DNA: TGCGCCAGCAGTGAGTCAGGGGGAGAAGCTTTCTTT. It encodes CASSESGGEAFF. This chain joins TRBV10-1 and TRBJ1-1, with D possibly matching TRBD1 (6 bases). V was clipped by 0 bases and J by 8 bases, with 7 bases between them. Germline lookup yields CDR1 WNHNN and CDR2 SYGVQD (reference sequence). This CDR3 has 12 residues.

The V gene is TRBV30, the J gene TRBJ1-2; 7 bases are a match to TRBD1. The V gene end was trimmed by 1 base and the J gene end by 7 bases; junction bases not matched to a gene: 15. This CDR3 comprises 16 residues. From germline, CDR1 is GTSNPN and CDR2 SVGIG (reference sequence). CDR3 sequence: CAWSASGQSLIRGYTF. For the CDR3, the DNA is TGTGCCTGGAGTGCCTCGGGACAGTCTTTGATTCGTGGCTACACCTTC.

V usage is TRBV6-5 and J usage is TRBJ2-7; D is possibly TRBD2 (5 bases). Germline V gene sequence: CDR1 MNHEY, CDR2 SVGAGI. V was trimmed by 7 bases and J by 0 bases, leaving 13 bases between them. CDR3 length equals 14 residues. CDR3 DNA sequence: TGTGCCAGCACCCGAGACTATAACTCCTACGAGCAGTACTTC. Translation gives CASTRDYNSYEQYF.

This clone showed up just a few times. The genes are TRBV11-2 and TRBJ2-7, with 7 bases identical to TRBD2. Germline V gives CDR1 SGHAT, CDR2 FQNNGV. Trimming cost V 1 base and J 2 bases; bases outside gene matches: 5. The CDR3 loop spans 15 amino acids. Here the CDR3 DNA reads TGTGCCAGCAGCTTAGGCGGGAGTATTACCTACGAGCAGTACTTC. Translated, it gives CASSLGGSITYEQYF.

V usage is TRBV3-1 (or the pseudogene TRBV3-2) and J usage is TRBJ1-2; maybe TRBD1 (5 bases). CDR1 is LGHDT and CDR2 is YNNKEL in the germline V gene (reference sequence). The CDR3 has 15 amino acids. V was trimmed by 1 base and J by 8 bases, leaving 17 bases between them. The CDR3 nucleotides are TGTGCCAGCAGCCAAGTCGTGTCAGGGTTCGAGGGCTACACCTTC. Protein sequence: CASSQVVSGFEGYTF.

The chain combines TRBV3-1 (or the pseudogene TRBV3-2) with TRBJ2-2, with D perhaps TRBD2 (6 bases). The V and J ends lost 4 bases and 8 bases respectively, with 17 bases between them. CDR1 LGHDT and CDR2 YNNKEL come from the germline V gene (reference sequence). This CDR3 comprises 15 residues. The CDR3 reads CASSPLETRKGELFF. CDR3 nucleotide sequence: TGTGCCAGCAGCCCGTTAGAGACTAGAAAAGGGGAGCTGTTTTTT.

This clone was counted only a few times. The chain links TRBV9 to TRBJ2-7, with 8 positions matching TRBD2. The CDR3 loop spans 14 amino acids. The germline V gene has CDR1 SGDLS and CDR2 YYNGEE. Trimming removed 3 bases from V and 12 bases from J; junction bases left unmatched: 14. The CDR3 DNA reads TGTGCCAGCAGCGATCAGGCCAGCGGGAGCGCCCCGTACTTC. It translates to CASSDQASGSAPYF. Using reference TRBV9 and TRBJ2-7 for the parts outside the CDR3, the full variable domain is DSGVTQTPKHLITATGQRVTLRCSPRSGDLSVYWYQQSLDQGLQFLIQYYNGEERAKGNILERFSAQQFPDLHSELNLSSLELGDSALYFCASSDQASGSAPYFGPGTRLTVT.

The table lists this clone with a few counts. The chain links TRBV2 to TRBJ2-5; 11 bases map to TRBD2. The germline CDR1 and CDR2 sequences are SNHLY and FYNNEI. The CDR3 totals 13 residues. Losses at the gene ends were 10 bases for V and 5 bases for J; bases not matched to a gene: 6. The CDR3: CATGLAGQETQYF. The CDR3 nucleotides read TGTGCCACCGGACTAGCGGGTCAGGAGACCCAGTACTTC.